This passage covers 15 T cell receptor beta chains from one sample sequenced in a study of blood T cell repertoires in COVID-19. Only in-frame clones appear in the TCRdb table, and some are missing; sequencing was by immunoSEQ multiplex PCR. The sample has 90,000 to 100,000 clones, around nine tenths seen once; the top ten hold 4% to 6%. Sequenced sample: peripheral blood. Receptors originate from a middle-aged man with acute or convalescent COVID-19.

The chain links TRBV6-5 to TRBJ2-2; D call uncertain. The germline V gene encodes CDR1 MNHEY and CDR2 SVGAGI. The CDR3 runs 14 residues. The V and J ends lost 6 bases and 3 bases respectively, with 11 bases between them. The CDR3 nucleotides read TGTGCCAGCAGCCGGAGTATGGACACCGGGGAGCTGTTTTTT. Translation: CASSRSMDTGELFF.

The chain combines TRBV5-4 with TRBJ1-2, with D possibly matching TRBD1 (5 bases). Germline CDR1 reads SGHNT; CDR2 reads YYREEE (reference sequence). The CDR3 has 15 amino acids. Between the trimmed V and J ends, which lost 0 bases and 2 bases, there was a span of 11 bases. CDR3 residues: CASSLGGAGNYGYTF. Here the CDR3 DNA reads TGTGCCAGCAGCTTGGGTGGGGCAGGGAACTATGGCTACACCTTC.

The chain couples TRBV7-9 to TRBJ2-1; 13 bases fit TRBD2. Trimming at V came to 4 bases and at J to 6 bases, leaving 3 bases not matched to a gene. The V gene's germline CDR1 is SEHNR and CDR2 FQNEAQ (reference sequence). The CDR3 is 15 residues long. The CDR3, as DNA: TGTGCCAGCAGCTCCGGACTAGCGGGAGCCAATGAGCAGTTCTTC. Encoded protein: CASSSGLAGANEQFF. Together with reference TRBV7-9 and TRBJ2-1, the CDR3 gives the full variable domain: DTGVSQNPRHKITKRGQNVTFRCDPISEHNRLYWYRQTLGQGPEFLTYFQNEAQLEKSRLLSDRFSAERPKGSFSTLEIQRTEQGDSAMYLCASSSGLAGANEQFFGPGTRLTVL.

The chain recombines TRBV10-1 with TRBJ2-2; no clear D. The CDR3 consists of 13 residues. V was clipped by 3 bases and J by 6 bases, with 8 bases between them. CDR1 and CDR2 (germline): WNHNN, SYGVQD (reference sequence). For the CDR3, the DNA is TGCGCCAGCAGTGACCTGAGGTCCGGGGAGCTGTTTTTT. Translation: CASSDLRSGELFF.

The rearrangement uses TRBV19 and TRBJ1-1; D is uncertain. Germline V gives CDR1 LNHDA, CDR2 SQIVND (reference sequence). V was cut by 7 bases and J by 5 bases, with 23 bases left in between. The length of the CDR3 is 16 residues. CDR3 protein: CASNLRTQLGGTEAFF. In DNA, the CDR3 is TGTGCCAGTAACCTCAGGACTCAATTAGGAGGGACTGAAGCTTTCTTT. Filled out from reference TRBV19 and TRBJ1-1, the complete variable domain reads DGGITQSPKYLFRKEGQNVTLSCEQNLNHDAMYWYRQDPGQGLRLIYYSQIVNDFQKGDIAEGYSVSREKKESFPLTVTSAQKNPTAFYLCASNLRTQLGGTEAFFGQGTRLTVV.

The CDR3 nucleotides are TGTGCCAGCAGTCACAGGGGCCCTAGCAATCAGCCCCAGCATTTT. This gives the protein CASSHRGPSNQPQHF. The V and J genes are TRBV6-5 and TRBJ1-5; 7 bases map to TRBD1. V lost 5 bases, J lost 0 bases, and 4 bases stayed unmatched. The CDR3 extends over 15 amino acids. Germline CDR1 and CDR2: MNHEY and SVGAGI.

The V and J genes are TRBV2 and TRBJ1-2, with 10 bases aligning to TRBD1. The CDR3 length is 13 residues. Germline-derived CDR1 and CDR2 are SNHLY and FYNNEI. The J segment lost 7 bases and the V segment lost 9 bases, leaving 8 bases of the junction unmatched. The CDR3 DNA follows: TGTGCCAGTGGGGACAGGGGCGTCGGTGGCTACACCTTC. The encoded protein is CASGDRGVGGYTF. The variable domain in full, with the rest retrieved from reference TRBV2 and TRBJ1-2, is EPEVTQTPSHQVTQMGQEVILRCVPISNHLYFYWYRQILGQKVEFLVSFYNNEISEKSEIFDDQFSVERPDGSNFTLKIRSTKLEDSAMYFCASGDRGVGGYTFGSGTRLTVV.

The chain recombines TRBV11-3 with TRBJ2-3, with D possibly being TRBD1 (6 bases). The V end was cut by 1 base, the J end by 6 bases, with 14 bases between. Per germline, CDR1 SGHNT and CDR2 YENEEA. The CDR3 is 15 residues long. In nucleotides, the CDR3 is TGTGCCAGCAGCTTAGTACAGGGTGGTCAGGATACGCAGTATTTT. It yields the protein CASSLVQGGQDTQYF.

This chain uses TRBV9 with TRBJ2-1, with 14 nucleotides matching TRBD2. Germline CDR1 SGDLS, CDR2 YYNGEE. This CDR3 spans 15 amino acids. After removal of 7 bases from V and 4 bases from J, the junction contained 4 bases not matched to a gene. The CDR3 region has the DNA TGTGCCAGCGGGACTAGCGGGGGCCGGTACAATGAGCAGTTCTTC. Its protein product is CASGTSGGRYNEQFF. The full variable domain, rest sourced from reference TRBV9 and TRBJ2-1, is DSGVTQTPKHLITATGQRVTLRCSPRSGDLSVYWYQQSLDQGLQFLIQYYNGEERAKGNILERFSAQQFPDLHSELNLSSLELGDSALYFCASGTSGGRYNEQFFGPGTRLTVL.

A single count supports this clone. The chain employs TRBV19 and TRBJ2-2, with D tentatively TRBD1 (5 bases). The CDR3 consists of 17 residues. Germline V lookup: CDR1 LNHDA, CDR2 SQIVND (reference sequence). Trimming took 9 bases from V and 1 from J, leaving 21 bases between them. The CDR3 bases are TGTGCCAGCATCCCCCGTGGCAGGGTAATGAACACCGGGGAGCTGTTTTTT. Translation gives CASIPRGRVMNTGELFF.

The rearrangement joins TRBV27 to TRBJ1-1, with TRBD1 matching 8 bases. In germline, CDR1 is MNHEY, CDR2 SMNVEV (reference sequence). The CDR3 is 13 residues long. V lost 3 bases and J lost 4; bases outside the gene matches: 1. The CDR3 sequence is CASSFRGLTEAFF. The CDR3 coding sequence is TGTGCCAGCAGTTTCAGGGGGCTCACTGAAGCTTTCTTT.

A word on this clone: Other nucleotide sequences in the sample specify the same CDR3. The chain is built from TRBV3-1 (or the pseudogene TRBV3-2) and TRBJ2-5; maybe TRBD1 (5 bases). The CDR3 is 13 residues long. Germline V gene data show CDR1 as LGHDT and CDR2 as YNNKEL (reference sequence). The V end was cut by 4 bases, the J end by 5 bases, with 11 bases between. The CDR3, as DNA: TGTGCCAGCAGCCGCCAGGGTGAGGAGACCCAGTACTTC. It is translated as CASSRQGEETQYF.

The rearrangement joins TRBV25-1 to TRBJ2-7; D possibly corresponds to TRBD1 (6 bases). This CDR3 has 11 residues. Deletions cut 5 bases from V and 8 bases from J, with 10 bases between. Germline CDR1 reads MGHDK; CDR2 reads SYGVNS. The CDR3 reads CASSLGTQQYF. The CDR3 DNA is TGTGCCAGCAGTCTAGGGACACAGCAGTACTTC.

The V gene is TRBV6-5, the J gene TRBJ1-5; TRBD1 agrees at 9 bases. This CDR3 region has 14 residues. Trimming cost V 5 bases and J 2 bases; bases outside gene matches: 1. Germline CDR1 reads MNHEY; CDR2 reads SVGAGI. The CDR3 DNA follows: TGTGCCAGCAGTCGGGACAGGGGCAATCAGCCCCAGCATTTT. This gives the protein CASSRDRGNQPQHF.

The chain joins TRBV9 to TRBJ2-3, with D perhaps TRBD1 (6 bases). CDR3 length: 14 amino acids. CDR1 SGDLS and CDR2 YYNGEE come from the germline V gene. The V end was cut by 0 bases, the J end by 2 bases, with 7 bases between. The DNA of the CDR3 is TGTGCCAGCAGCGTAGAGGGGGACACAGATACGCAGTATTTT. Translation gives CASSVEGDTDTQYF.